These 16 T cell receptor beta chains were all obtained from the same sample, sequenced in a study of blood T cell repertoires in COVID-19. Sequencing was performed with immunoSEQ multiplex PCR; in TCRdb, only in-frame clones are kept and a portion is missing. In the table there are approximately 9,700 clones, roughly nine tenths of which are singletons. The sequencing sample was made of peripheral blood. These receptors all come from a human donor in a cohort sampled during active COVID-19.

This clone was recorded a few times. V is TRBV4-1 and J is TRBJ2-5, with 9 bases matching TRBD2. The germline V gene encodes CDR1 MGHRA and CDR2 YSYEKL. This CDR3 contains 16 residues. Losses at the gene ends were 7 bases for V and 5 bases for J; bases not matched to a gene: 14. As DNA, the CDR3 is TGCGCCAGCACCAAAGGGGGCGGGGGGGCTGCCGAGACCCAGTACTTC. It yields the protein CASTKGGGGAAETQYF.

This chain connects TRBV12-3 or TRBV12-4 to TRBJ2-7; maybe TRBD1 (5 bases). The CDR3 totals 13 residues. V was trimmed by 4 bases and J by 0 bases, leaving 7 bases between them. Here the CDR3 DNA reads TGTGCCAGCAGTTGGGGCAGCTCCTACGAGCAGTACTTC. Amino acids: CASSWGSSYEQYF.

V is TRBV3-1 (or the pseudogene TRBV3-2) and J is TRBJ2-5; a weak D match, TRBD2 (6 bases). With 1 base removed from V and 1 base from J, the gap between germline ends came to 13 bases. Germline assignment: CDR1 LGHDT and CDR2 YNNKEL (reference sequence). The CDR3 runs to 16 residues. CDR3 sequence: CASSQGIAALQETQYF. In DNA, the CDR3 is TGTGCCAGCAGCCAAGGAATAGCGGCCCTCCAAGAGACCCAGTACTTC.

The rearrangement joins TRBV19 to TRBJ1-6; a weak D match, TRBD1 (5 bases). Trimming took off 5 bases at V and 7 bases at J, with 15 bases between the two ends. CDR1 is LNHDA, CDR2 SQIVND, per germline (reference sequence). The length of the CDR3 is 15 residues. Written as DNA, the CDR3 is TGTGCCAGTAGTGGGGCAGCAGATGGGAATTCACCCCTCCACTTT. Its protein product is CASSGAADGNSPLHF.

This clone was detected a few times. The chain joins TRBV6-1 to TRBJ1-2; TRBD1 matches 11 bases. V was clipped by 3 bases and J by 4 bases; unmatched bases: 7. The length of the CDR3 is 16 residues. Germline CDR1 reads MNHNS; CDR2 reads SASEGT. In DNA form, the CDR3 reads TGTGCCAGCAGTGATGGGACAGGGGGAACCCTCTATGGCTACACCTTC. It translates to CASSDGTGGTLYGYTF.

The V and J genes are TRBV9 and TRBJ2-1; unclear D gene. The germline CDR1 and CDR2 sequences are SGDLS and YYNGEE. The CDR3 is made up of 13 amino acids. V lost 3 bases and J 10 bases, leaving 14 bases between the germline ends. CDR3 DNA sequence: TGTGCCAGCAGCGCAACCCCGGGTGGGGAGCAGTTCTTC. Its protein product is CASSATPGGEQFF.

The V call is TRBV4-1, the J call TRBJ2-5; possible D gene TRBD2, 5 bases. The germline V gene encodes CDR1 MGHRA and CDR2 YSYEKL. V lost 0 bases and J lost 4, with 12 bases in between. The CDR3 is made up of 15 amino acids. The CDR3 DNA is TGCGCCAGCAGCCAAGATGACCGCCGGGGAGAGACCCAGTACTTC. Translated, it gives CASSQDDRRGETQYF.

This chain connects TRBV7-2 to TRBJ1-5; possibly TRBD1 for D (5 bases). Trimming shortened V by 3 bases and J by 5 bases, and 11 bases separated the two germline ends. Germline-derived CDR1 and CDR2 are SGHTA and FQGNSA. This CDR3 has 14 amino acids. CDR3 region: CASSLGGFYQPQHF. CDR3 nucleotides: TGTGCCAGCAGCTTGGGGGGGTTTTATCAGCCCCAGCATTTT.

This rearrangement joins TRBV14 to TRBJ2-7; D gene ambiguous. There are 12 residues in the CDR3. Trimming took off 6 bases at V and 0 bases at J, with 6 bases between the two ends. Germline V gene sequence: CDR1 SGHDN, CDR2 FVKESK. The CDR3 reads CASSGSSYEQYF. Here the CDR3 DNA reads TGTGCCAGCAGTGGTAGCTCCTACGAGCAGTACTTC. The whole variable domain, remainder taken from reference TRBV14 and TRBJ2-7, is EAGVTQFPSHSVIEKGQTVTLRCDPISGHDNLYWYRRVMGKEIKFLLHFVKESKQDESGMPNNRFLAERTGGTYSTLKVQPAELEDSGVYFCASSGSSYEQYFGPGTRLTVT.

The chain carries TRBV11-2 and TRBJ1-3; D is unclear. The CDR3 runs 14 residues. The germline V and J ends were trimmed by 5 bases and 0 bases, with 8 bases remaining between them. Germline V lookup: CDR1 SGHAT, CDR2 FQNNGV. The CDR3 DNA sequence: TGTGCCAGCAGCCAAGCCCACTCTGGAAACACCATATATTTT. Its protein is CASSQAHSGNTIYF.

This chain joins TRBV19 and TRBJ1-2; possibly TRBD1 for D (6 bases). CDR3 length: 17 amino acids. Germline loops: CDR1 LNHDA, CDR2 SQIVND (reference sequence). The ends were cut back, 8 bases at V and 5 bases at J, with 27 bases in the middle. The CDR3 bases are TGTGCCAGTGTTGACTTCGGGACACCCGATGGAAGGTATGGCTACACCTTC. It specifies CASVDFGTPDGRYGYTF.

The chain couples TRBV5-1 to TRBJ2-1; perhaps TRBD1 as D (6 bases). Germline lookup yields CDR1 SGHRS and CDR2 YFSETQ. With 3 bases removed from V and 3 bases from J, the gap between germline ends came to 10 bases. The CDR3 is made up of 14 amino acids. The CDR3 DNA reads TGCGCCAGCAGCTCAGGGGCTAACTACAATGAGCAGTTCTTC. This codes for CASSSGANYNEQFF.

The chain couples TRBV9 to TRBJ2-1; 10 nucleotides agree with TRBD1. V dropped 1 base and J dropped 10; count of bases not matched to a gene: 20. Germline V gene data show CDR1 as SGDLS and CDR2 as YYNGEE. This CDR3 contains 19 residues. The CDR3 DNA follows: TGTGCCAGCAGCGTACAGCCGGTGTCCTGGACAGGGGGGCGAGGAGAGCAGTTCTTC. This encodes CASSVQPVSWTGGRGEQFF.

The CDR3 region has the DNA TGCAGTGCTAGTTCGACAGGGAATCAGCCCCAGCATTTT. This translates into CSASSTGNQPQHF. The V and J genes are TRBV20-1 and TRBJ1-5; the match to TRBD1 covers 7 bases. V was pared by 3 bases and J by 4 bases, with 3 bases of the junction left unmatched. The CDR3 runs 13 residues. CDR1 and CDR2 from the germline V gene are DFQATT and SNEGSKA (reference sequence).

This chain links TRBV23-1 with TRBJ2-7; a weak D match, TRBD2 (5 bases). TRBV23-1 is filed as an ORF, its function uncertain. CDR3 size: 15 residues. The V end lost 1 base, the J end lost 2 bases, and 12 bases lay between the germline ends. CDR3 sequence (DNA): TGCGCCAGCAGTCAATTTGTAGCGCCTACCTACGAGCAGTACTTC. Translated: CASSQFVAPTYEQYF.

The CDR3 DNA sequence: TGCGCCAGCAGCCAAGATGGGGCAGGGCGGTCCTACGAGCAGTACTTC. Amino acids: CASSQDGAGRSYEQYF. This chain uses TRBV4-1 with TRBJ2-7, with D maybe TRBD1 (5 bases). This CDR3 has 16 residues. Germline CDR1 and CDR2: MGHRA and YSYEKL. V was cut by 0 bases and J by 1 base, with 13 bases left in between.